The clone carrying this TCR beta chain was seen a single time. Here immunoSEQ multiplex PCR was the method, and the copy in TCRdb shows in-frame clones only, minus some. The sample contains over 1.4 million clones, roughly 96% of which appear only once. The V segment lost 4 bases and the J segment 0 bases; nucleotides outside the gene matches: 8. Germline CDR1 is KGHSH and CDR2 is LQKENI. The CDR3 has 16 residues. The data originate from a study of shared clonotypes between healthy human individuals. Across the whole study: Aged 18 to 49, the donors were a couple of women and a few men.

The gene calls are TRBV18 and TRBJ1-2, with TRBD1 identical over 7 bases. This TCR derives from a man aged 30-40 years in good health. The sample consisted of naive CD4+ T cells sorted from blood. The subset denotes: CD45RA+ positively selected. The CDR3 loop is CASSLTRQGANYGYTF. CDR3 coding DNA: TGTGCCAGCTCACTAACGAGACAGGGAGCTAACTATGGCTACACCTTC.